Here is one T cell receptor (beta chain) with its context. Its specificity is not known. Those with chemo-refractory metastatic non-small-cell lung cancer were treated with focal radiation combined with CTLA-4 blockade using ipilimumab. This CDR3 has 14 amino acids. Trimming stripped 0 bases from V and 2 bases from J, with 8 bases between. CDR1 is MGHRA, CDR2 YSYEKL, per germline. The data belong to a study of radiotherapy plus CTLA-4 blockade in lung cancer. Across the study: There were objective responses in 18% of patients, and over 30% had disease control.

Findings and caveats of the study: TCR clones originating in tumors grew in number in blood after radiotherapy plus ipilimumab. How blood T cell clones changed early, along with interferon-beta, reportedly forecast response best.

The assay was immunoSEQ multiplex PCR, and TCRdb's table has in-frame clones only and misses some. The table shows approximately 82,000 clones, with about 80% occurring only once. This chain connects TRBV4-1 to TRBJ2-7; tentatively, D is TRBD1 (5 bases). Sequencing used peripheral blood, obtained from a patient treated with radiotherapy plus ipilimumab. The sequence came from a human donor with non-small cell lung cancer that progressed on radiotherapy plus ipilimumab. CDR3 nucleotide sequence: TGCGCCAGCAGCCAAGAACAGGAGACCTACGAGCAGTACTTC. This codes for CASSQEQETYEQYF.